These 16 T cell receptor beta chains originate from one sample sequenced in a study of T cell responses to AZD1222 COVID-19 vaccine. Libraries were prepared by immunoSEQ multiplex PCR; TCRdb keeps only in-frame clonotypes and omits some of them. The profile covers 110,000 or so clones, with 80% to 95% appearing a single time and 3.5% to 4.5% taken by the ten largest. The sample was peripheral blood, taken 28 days after the second dose of the MenACWY control vaccine. The receptors originated from an adult who received the MenACWY meningococcal vaccine as a control.

Written as DNA, the CDR3 is TGTGCCAGCAAAGATCCGGGACGCACTTTCCATTTT. It translates to CASKDPGRTFHF. The J gene is TRBJ1-5, the V gene TRBV7-2, with D possibly TRBD1 on 5 matching bases. Looked up from germline, CDR1 is SGHTA and CDR2 is FQGNSA. The CDR3 length is 12 residues. The V end lost 7 bases, the J end lost 16 bases, and 20 bases lay between the germline ends.

This chain joins TRBV4-2 and TRBJ2-5; D is perhaps TRBD2 (6 bases). Germline V CDR1 and CDR2: LGHNA, YNFKEQ. V lost 3 bases, J lost 1 base, and 9 bases lay in between. The CDR3 has 14 amino acids. The CDR3 reads CASSQDYLQETQYF. CDR3 in DNA: TGTGCCAGCAGCCAGGACTACCTCCAAGAGACCCAGTACTTC.

The chain combines TRBV15 with TRBJ1-3; a weak D match, TRBD1 (5 bases). The CDR3 runs 15 residues. Trimming cost V 3 bases and J 1 base, with 10 bases left between them. From germline, CDR1 is LNHNV and CDR2 YYDKDF (reference sequence). CDR3 amino acids: CATSRDIVSGNTIYF. The CDR3, as DNA: TGTGCCACCAGCAGGGACATTGTATCTGGAAACACCATATATTTT. The full variable domain, with the rest looked up from reference TRBV15 and TRBJ1-3, is DAMVIQNPRYQVTQFGKPVTLSCSQTLNHNVMYWYQQKSSQAPKLLFHYYDKDFNNEADTPDNFQSRRPNTSFCFLDIRSPGLGDTAMYLCATSRDIVSGNTIYFGEGSWLTVV.

This chain joins TRBV19 and TRBJ2-3; tentatively, D is TRBD1 or TRBD2 (5 bases each). The CDR3 totals 14 residues. CDR1 and CDR2 from the germline V gene are LNHDA and SQIVND (reference sequence). With 6 bases removed from V and 5 bases from J, the gap between germline ends came to 15 bases. DNA of the CDR3: TGTGCCAGTAGACCTCGAGGGGCCTTAGATACGCAGTATTTT. Translated, it gives CASRPRGALDTQYF.

This rearrangement joins TRBV27 to TRBJ1-5; D is uncertain. Looked up from germline, CDR1 is MNHEY and CDR2 is SMNVEV (reference sequence). V lost 6 bases and J 6 bases, leaving 3 bases between the germline ends. The CDR3 length is 10 residues. The CDR3 DNA reads TGTGCCAGCAGGTTTCAGCCCCAGCATTTT. Translation: CASRFQPQHF.

The chain joins TRBV7-9 to TRBJ1-4; weak D call: TRBD1 (5 bases). The CDR3 runs 16 residues. V lost 1 base, J lost 0 bases, and 9 bases lay in between. CDR1 SEHNR and CDR2 FQNEAQ come from the germline V gene (reference sequence). CDR3 protein: CASSLERTTTNEKLFF. CDR3 in DNA: TGTGCCAGCAGCTTAGAGAGGACAACAACTAATGAAAAACTGTTTTTT.

The chain uses TRBV29-1 and TRBJ2-1; D gene uncertain. Trimming removed 4 bases at V and 5 bases at J, with 9 bases between. The CDR3 sequence is 12 residues long. Germline CDR1 reads SQVTM; CDR2 reads ANQGSEA. The DNA of the CDR3 is TGCAGCGTTGTTGGTGGACACAATGAGCAGTTCTTC. The encoded protein is CSVVGGHNEQFF.

V and J are TRBV28 and TRBJ1-6, with D perhaps TRBD1 (5 bases). Germline V CDR1 and CDR2: MDHEN, SYDVKM. CDR3 length: 15 residues. V lost 2 bases and J 7 bases, leaving 12 bases between the germline ends. CDR3 region: CASSLEPGSNSPLHF. The CDR3 DNA sequence: TGTGCCAGCAGTTTAGAGCCAGGGTCAAATTCACCCCTCCACTTT.

The rearrangement links TRBV5-5 to TRBJ2-5; 8 positions agree with TRBD1. Germline V gene sequence: CDR1 SGHKS, CDR2 YYEKEE (reference sequence). With 4 bases clipped from V and 5 bases from J, the junction kept 10 bases outside the gene matches. The length of the CDR3 is 15 residues. The CDR3 DNA is TGTGCCAGCAGCCTACAGGGGGTCATATGGGAGACCCAGTACTTC. As protein: CASSLQGVIWETQYF.

This chain joins TRBV27 and TRBJ1-2; tentative D call: TRBD1 (6 bases). Between the trimmed V and J ends, which lost 7 bases and 4 bases, there was a span of 28 bases. CDR3 length equals 18 residues. Germline V gene data show CDR1 as MNHEY and CDR2 as SMNVEV (reference sequence). The CDR3 region has the DNA TGTGCCAGCACTTTTACAGGGAACGACCGCTCCCTCGCCTATGGCTACACCTTC. The encoded protein is CASTFTGNDRSLAYGYTF.

In DNA form, the CDR3 reads TGTGCCAGCAGCCAAGTAAGAGGGGGCAAGGGGAACACTGAAGCTTTCTTT. Translated: CASSQVRGGKGNTEAFF. V gene TRBV3-1 (or the pseudogene TRBV3-2) combines with J gene TRBJ1-1; TRBD1 matches 7 bases. The V gene end was trimmed by 1 base and the J gene end by 1 base; junction bases not matched to a gene: 9. Germline V lookup: CDR1 LGHDT, CDR2 YNNKEL (reference sequence). This CDR3 has 17 residues.

J is TRBJ2-3 and V is TRBV6-5; 10 bases align to TRBD1. Germline V gene sequence: CDR1 MNHEY, CDR2 SVGAGI. This CDR3 has 15 amino acids. With 6 bases clipped from V and 3 bases from J, the junction kept 6 bases outside the gene matches. For the CDR3, the DNA is TGTGCCAGCAGACCCGGGACAGGGGAAACAGATACGCAGTATTTT. It specifies CASRPGTGETDTQYF.

The J gene is TRBJ2-1, the V gene TRBV11-3; D unclear. The germline V gene encodes CDR1 SGHNT and CDR2 YENEEA. This CDR3 is built from 15 residues. V shed 1 base and J shed 0 bases, with 7 bases lying between them. This CDR3 reads CASSLGLSSYNEQFF. DNA for the CDR3: TGTGCCAGCAGCTTAGGGCTAAGCTCCTACAATGAGCAGTTCTTC.

The genes are TRBV29-1 and TRBJ1-1; 9 nucleotides match TRBD1. Germline CDR1 is SQVTM and CDR2 is ANQGSEA. CDR3 size: 11 residues. The CDR3 nucleotides read TGCAGTACTGGACAGGGGAGTTTCGCTTTCTTT. Its protein is CSTGQGSFAFF. Looking up the rest from reference TRBV29-1 and TRBJ1-1 gives the full variable domain: SAVISQKPSRDICQRGTSLTIQCQVDSQVTMMFWYRQQPGQSLTLIATANQGSEATYESGFVIDKFPISRPNLTFSTLTVSNMSPEDSSIYLCSTGQGSFAFFGQGTRLTVV.

The gene calls are TRBV6-5 and TRBJ1-6; D ambiguous. CDR1 is MNHEY and CDR2 is SVGAGI in the germline V gene. The CDR3 extends over 12 amino acids. Trimming pared 6 bases from V and 11 bases from J, leaving 11 bases between. DNA of the CDR3: TGTGCCAGCAGGCCAAACTCGGCACCCCTCCACTTT. Translating it yields CASRPNSAPLHF.

This clone was detected only once. This chain uses TRBV7-9 with TRBJ1-1; a possible D gene is TRBD1 (6 bases). CDR3 size: 13 residues. Per the germline V gene, CDR1 is SEHNR and CDR2 is FQNEAQ (reference sequence). Trimming pared 3 bases from V and 8 bases from J, leaving 13 bases between. The CDR3 here is CASSFLTTGEAFF. The CDR3 region has the DNA TGTGCCAGCAGCTTCCTCACGACAGGAGAAGCTTTCTTT.